This passage covers 28 T cell receptor beta chains from one sample sequenced in a study of post-analysis software for immune sequencing data. Study observations and caveats: Among five TRBV segments more frequent in patients than controls were TRBV5-6, TRBV5-1 and TRBV20-1.

The antigens of these receptors remain unknown. Prepared libraries of TCR beta cDNA carried unique molecular identifiers. MiXCR, applied by TCRdb to the PCR reads, yields one record per CDR3 protein. The table lists roughly 430,000 distinct CDR3 sequences, about 40% of them singletons. The sample taken for sequencing was blood. These receptors originate from a girl aged 2-10 years with multiple sclerosis.

The V call is TRBV28, the J call TRBJ1-2; the match to TRBD1 covers 12 bases. Looked up from germline, CDR1 is MDHEN and CDR2 is SYDVKM. CDR3 length equals 15 residues. V was clipped by 6 bases and J by 4 bases; unmatched bases: 6. The CDR3 region is CASRGTGGGSYGYTF. The CDR3 DNA sequence: TGTGCCAGCAGAGGGACAGGGGGCGGGTCCTATGGCTACACCTTC.

This chain links TRBV28 with TRBJ1-5; TRBD1 might be the D (6 bases). The CDR3 extends over 15 amino acids. Germline V gene sequence: CDR1 MDHEN, CDR2 SYDVKM. V was cut by 8 bases and J by 3 bases, with 17 bases left in between. CDR3 amino acids: CASRSGGRDNQPQHF. The CDR3, as DNA: TGTGCCAGCCGATCCGGGGGGCGCGACAATCAGCCCCAGCATTTT.

This chain uses TRBV28 with TRBJ2-4, with D possibly being TRBD2 (5 bases). Trimming cost V 4 bases and J 2 bases, with 18 bases left between them. The CDR3 is 17 amino acids. The germline V gene has CDR1 MDHEN and CDR2 SYDVKM. Here the CDR3 reads CASSSVRGVFPKNIQYF. CDR3 DNA sequence: TGTGCCAGCAGTTCCGTCCGGGGAGTGTTCCCCAAAAACATTCAGTACTTC.

This clonotype was seen a single time. The gene calls are TRBV28 and TRBJ2-1; D not resolved. The CDR3 length is 13 residues. Germline loops: CDR1 MDHEN, CDR2 SYDVKM. Trimming shortened V by 3 bases and J by 6 bases, and 9 bases separated the two germline ends. CDR3: CASSFSTANEQFF. The CDR3 DNA sequence: TGTGCCAGCAGTTTTTCCACAGCCAATGAGCAGTTCTTC.

This chain links TRBV12-3 or TRBV12-4 with TRBJ2-4, with 9 positions matching TRBD1. CDR3 length: 16 amino acids. V lost 5 bases and J lost 0; bases outside the gene matches: 5. The CDR3 bases are TGTGCCAGCAGTGGGGGACAGGGACTAGCCAAAAACATTCAGTACTTC. This sequence encodes CASSGGQGLAKNIQYF.

The chain links TRBV7-9 to TRBJ1-4; no firm D call. CDR3 length: 11 amino acids. V was clipped by 0 bases and J by 10 bases, with 3 bases between them. Germline V lookup: CDR1 SEHNR, CDR2 FQNEAQ (reference sequence). For the CDR3, the DNA is TGTGCCAGCAGCTTAGCGGGAAAACTGTTTTTT. Residues: CASSLAGKLFF.

This clonotype was seen repeatedly, ten times or more. This chain links TRBV12-3 or TRBV12-4 with TRBJ2-3, with D hard to call. Trimming left V 2 bases short and J 4 bases short, with 1 base between. The CDR3 runs to 11 residues. The CDR3 DNA reads as TGTGCCAGCAGTTTATCAGATACGCAGTATTTT. It encodes CASSLSDTQYF.

This chain joins TRBV7-2 and TRBJ2-5, with D perhaps TRBD2 (6 bases). This CDR3 has 16 amino acids. Between the trimmed V and J ends, which lost 1 base and 11 bases, there was a span of 23 bases. Germline V gene sequence: CDR1 SGHTA, CDR2 FQGNSA. DNA of the CDR3: TGTGCCAGCAGCTTAGGTTTGGCGGGAAGCCTAGGAGAGCAGTACTTC. Residues: CASSLGLAGSLGEQYF.

The chain employs TRBV12-3 or TRBV12-4 and TRBJ1-2, with D unclear. Trimming shortened V by 7 bases and J by 0 bases, and 9 bases separated the two germline ends. The CDR3 consists of 13 residues. The chain's CDR3 is CASTHAANYGYTF. DNA of the CDR3: TGTGCCAGCACTCACGCAGCTAACTATGGCTACACCTTC.

J is TRBJ1-4 and V is TRBV10-2; no clear D. This CDR3 spans 14 amino acids. CDR1 WSHSY and CDR2 SAAADI come from the germline V gene. V lost 5 bases and J 5 bases, leaving 12 bases between the germline ends. For the CDR3, the DNA is TGCGCCAGCAGTCTCCGACCGCGGAATGAAAAACTGTTTTTT. Its translation: CASSLRPRNEKLFF.

The chain combines TRBV7-2 with TRBJ1-5; TRBD1 agrees at 11 bases. Trimming removed 5 bases from V and 3 bases from J; junction bases left unmatched: 6. The germline CDR1 and CDR2 sequences are SGHTA and FQGNSA. This CDR3 contains 16 residues. CDR3 sequence (DNA): TGTGCCAGCAGCCGGGACAGGGGGGGAAACAATCAGCCCCAGCATTTT. It yields the protein CASSRDRGGNNQPQHF.

CDR3 coding DNA: TGTGCCAGCAGCTCCCCGGAAGGGGTTGGGTCCTACGAGCAGTACTTC. The encoded protein is CASSSPEGVGSYEQYF. The chain uses TRBV13 and TRBJ2-7, with D maybe TRBD1 (5 bases). Trimming took off 4 bases at V and 1 base at J, with 17 bases between the two ends. Germline V gives CDR1 PRHDT, CDR2 FYEKMQ (reference sequence). This CDR3 has 16 residues.

This chain joins TRBV20-1 and TRBJ2-1; TRBD2 matches at 8 bases. The CDR3 runs 14 residues. V shed 6 bases, J shed 3 bases, and the junction held 7 bases outside the gene matches. Germline V gene sequence: CDR1 DFQATT, CDR2 SNEGSKA (reference sequence). In DNA form, the CDR3 reads TGCAGTGCGGCAACTAGCGGAGGCTACAATGAGCAGTTCTTC. Protein product: CSAATSGGYNEQFF.

The chain carries TRBV28 and TRBJ2-1; D ambiguous. Germline V gives CDR1 MDHEN, CDR2 SYDVKM. CDR3 length equals 16 residues. V dropped 3 bases and J dropped 8 bases, with 20 bases sitting between them. The CDR3 reads CASSFNQGRSIDEQFF. The DNA for the CDR3 is TGTGCCAGCAGTTTTAACCAAGGACGGTCGATCGATGAGCAGTTCTTC. The whole variable domain, filled in from reference TRBV28 and TRBJ2-1, reads DVKVTQSSRYLVKRTGEKVFLECVQDMDHENMFWYRQDPGLGLRLIYFSYDVKMKEKGDIPEGYSVSREKKERFSLILESASTNQTSMYLCASSFNQGRSIDEQFFGPGTRLTVL.

The V gene is TRBV20-1, the J gene TRBJ2-5; 9 bases agree with TRBD1. The DNA end lines up better with TRBJ2-7; the J call may be wrong. Per germline, CDR1 DFQATT and CDR2 SNEGSKA (reference sequence). The CDR3 runs to 14 residues. The CDR3 DNA sequence: TGCAGTGCTACACCTATAGGGACAGGGATCGAGCAGTACTTC. It yields the protein CSATPIGTGIEQYF.

This sequence joins TRBV6-6 and TRBJ1-5; 10 nucleotides match TRBD1. V dropped 6 bases and J dropped 1; count of bases not matched to a gene: 3. The CDR3 loop spans 15 amino acids. The germline V gene has CDR1 MNHNY and CDR2 SVGAGI (reference sequence). CDR3 sequence (DNA): TGTGCCAGCAGAAGACAGGGGGCGAGCAATCAGCCCCAGCATTTT. This translates into CASRRQGASNQPQHF.

V gene TRBV7-2 combines with J gene TRBJ2-3, with D possibly TRBD2 on 6 matching bases. V was clipped by 2 bases and J by 6 bases, with 21 bases between them. Germline CDR1 and CDR2: SGHTA and FQGNSA. This CDR3 is 17 amino acids long. Written as DNA, the CDR3 is TGTGCCAGCAGCTTACCCCTACTAGCCTGGGGTCGTGATACGCAGTATTTT. Residues: CASSLPLLAWGRDTQYF.

The chain combines TRBV5-6 with TRBJ2-5; 8 bases line up with TRBD1. Gene TRBJ2-7 matches the end of the DNA better, so the J call may be wrong. From germline, CDR1 is SGHDT and CDR2 YYEEEE. There are 15 residues in the CDR3. The CDR3 bases are TGTGCCAGCAGCTCGCCACACAGGGGGGTCTACGAGCAGTACTTC. Amino acids: CASSSPHRGVYEQYF.

This clonotype was observed a handful of times. The chain joins TRBV7-6 to TRBJ2-1, with D perhaps matching TRBD1 (5 bases). The CDR3 consists of 14 residues. V was cut by 0 bases and J by 2 bases, with 5 bases left in between. From germline, CDR1 is SGHVS and CDR2 FNYEAQ. CDR3 sequence reads: CASSLATAYNEQFF. In DNA form, the CDR3 reads TGTGCCAGCAGCTTAGCGACAGCCTACAATGAGCAGTTCTTC.

As for this clonotype: The junction shows a germline mismatch at one end, possibly a read error. The chain employs TRBV6-5 and TRBJ2-1; perhaps TRBD2 as D (7 bases). CDR3 length equals 18 residues. Germline V gene lookup returns CDR1 MNHEY and CDR2 SVGAGI. CDR3 sequence: CASSYPRGGSSSCNEQFF. The CDR3, as DNA: TGTGCCAGCAGTTACCCTCGCGGGGGCAGCAGCTCCTGCAATGAGCAGTTCTTC.

The chain has TRBV3-1 and TRBJ2-1, with D possibly being TRBD1 (5 bases). V lost 0 bases and J 5 bases, leaving 11 bases between the germline ends. Germline loops: CDR1 LGHDT, CDR2 YNNKEL (reference sequence). There are 15 residues in the CDR3. CDR3 amino acids: CASSQDLGVHNEQFF. In DNA, the CDR3 is TGTGCCAGCAGCCAAGATCTAGGGGTCCACAATGAGCAGTTCTTC.

The J gene is TRBJ1-6, the V gene TRBV12-3 or TRBV12-4; no definite D call. The V and J ends lost 2 bases and 0 bases respectively, with 11 bases between them. This CDR3 has 17 residues. The CDR3 here is CASSLKPASSYNSPLHF. DNA for the CDR3: TGTGCCAGCAGTTTAAAACCGGCCAGCTCCTATAATTCACCCCTCCACTTT.

The table lists this clonotype with a few counts. This chain joins TRBV7-8 and TRBJ2-3; TRBD1 agrees at 7 bases. J lost 6 bases, V lost 2 bases, and 20 bases had no gene match. Germline assignment: CDR1 SGHVS and CDR2 FQNEAQ. There are 19 residues in the CDR3. CDR3 DNA sequence: TGTGCCAGCAGCTTAACTATCCCCAGGGACAGACCGGACACGGATACGCAGTATTTT. It codes for CASSLTIPRDRPDTDTQYF.

The V gene is TRBV24-1, the J gene TRBJ1-5; unclear D gene. CDR1 is KGHDR, CDR2 SFDVKD, per germline. Trimming shortened V by 5 bases and J by 6 bases, and 7 bases separated the two germline ends. This CDR3 comprises 12 residues. The CDR3 loop reads CATSGGSQPQHF. CDR3 in DNA: TGTGCCACCAGTGGGGGTTCTCAGCCCCAGCATTTT.

The V call is TRBV6-5, the J call TRBJ2-7; D perhaps matches TRBD1 (6 bases). Trimming stripped 9 bases from V and 2 bases from J, with 20 bases between. The CDR3 extends over 15 amino acids. The V gene's germline CDR1 is MNHEY and CDR2 SVGAGI. The CDR3 sequence: CASSGEYREAYEQYF. The CDR3 nucleotides read TGTGCCAGTAGTGGAGAGTACAGGGAAGCCTACGAGCAGTACTTC.

J is TRBJ2-1 and V is TRBV7-2; TRBD1 is a possible D gene (5 bases). The CDR3 contains 16 residues. Trimming took 4 bases from V and 7 from J, leaving 20 bases between them. The V gene's germline CDR1 is SGHTA and CDR2 FQGNSA. Written as DNA, the CDR3 is TGTGCCAGCAGCTCACTCACGCCGGTTAGGGGAAATGAGCAGTTCTTC. It is translated as CASSSLTPVRGNEQFF.

This sequence joins TRBV29-1 and TRBJ1-2; 9 nucleotides align to TRBD1. The CDR3 is 16 residues long. CDR1 and CDR2 (germline): SQVTM, ANQGSEA. Trimming at V came to 8 bases and at J to 7 bases, leaving 20 bases not matched to a gene. DNA of the CDR3: TGCAGCACGGAGGGTGATCTAGACAGGGGGGTTATTGGCTACACCTTC. Protein sequence: CSTEGDLDRGVIGYTF.

The sample holds one count of this clonotype. The chain recombines TRBV7-9 with TRBJ2-7, with a weak D call TRBD1 (6 bases). The germline V gene encodes CDR1 SEHNR and CDR2 FQNEAQ (reference sequence). The CDR3 covers 14 residues. Trimming shortened V by 5 bases and J by 3 bases, and 14 bases separated the two germline ends. CDR3 DNA sequence: TGTGCCAGCAGCCCCCGAGGGGGATTCTACGAGCAGTACTTC. Translated: CASSPRGGFYEQYF.